The 10 T cell receptor beta chains presented below share a single source sample, sequenced in a study of T-cell reconstitution after alpha-beta-depleted transplantation in children. Unique molecular identifiers featured in how the TCRbeta library was prepared. MiXCR, applied by TCRdb to the PCR reads, yields one record per CDR3 protein. In the table there are approximately 170,000 distinct CDR3 sequences, around 10% of which are singletons. Material: PBMCs, obtained before TCRalphabeta/CD19-depleted stem cell transplant. The receptors shown here come from a boy aged 2-9 years with acute myeloid leukemia, due to receive a stem cell transplant.

This clonotype was detected ten times or more. The rearrangement links TRBV25-1 to TRBJ2-2; the D is unclear. From germline, CDR1 is MGHDK and CDR2 SYGVNS. CDR3 length equals 14 residues. Trimming left V 1 base short and J 7 bases short, with 10 bases between. The CDR3: CASSESGGSGELFF. The CDR3 bases are TGTGCCAGCAGTGAATCGGGTGGCAGCGGGGAGCTGTTTTTT.

The sample holds a few counts of this clonotype. The rearrangement joins TRBV2 to TRBJ1-2, with D unclear. Germline values: CDR1 SNHLY, CDR2 FYNNEI. This CDR3 region has 13 residues. V lost 7 bases to trimming and J lost 6 bases, with 15 bases between them. This CDR3 is CASNLGSYNGYTF. The CDR3, as DNA: TGTGCCAGCAATTTGGGGTCGTATAATGGCTACACCTTC.

This clonotype was observed at least ten times. The rearrangement joins TRBV10-3 to TRBJ2-5; 10 nucleotides agree with TRBD1. V dropped 4 bases and J dropped 4; count of bases not matched to a gene: 3. In germline, CDR1 is ENHRY, CDR2 SYGVKD. CDR3 length: 14 amino acids. CDR3 residues: CAISARTGGETQYF. CDR3 coding DNA: TGTGCCATCAGTGCCCGGACAGGGGGAGAGACCCAGTACTTC.

In its sample, this clonotype was seen many times. The chain carries TRBV6-5 and TRBJ1-2; 8 bases map to TRBD1. Trimming at V came to 2 bases and at J to 7 bases, leaving 6 bases not matched to a gene. Germline V gene lookup returns CDR1 MNHEY and CDR2 SVGAGI. The CDR3 is made up of 14 amino acids. The CDR3 DNA follows: TGTGCCAGCAGTTACCCGGGACAGGCGGGTGGCTACACCTTC. Encoded protein: CASSYPGQAGGYTF.

This clonotype was picked up many times. This chain connects TRBV7-9 to TRBJ1-1; possible D gene TRBD1, 6 bases. The V and J ends lost 5 bases and 5 bases respectively, with 24 bases between them. Germline-derived CDR1 and CDR2 are SEHNR and FQNEAQ (reference sequence). The CDR3 has 17 amino acids. In DNA form, the CDR3 reads TGTGCCAGCAGCCCCCTACCCCACAGGGCCGGAGGGACTGAAGCTTTCTTT. Residues: CASSPLPHRAGGTEAFF.

Many counts were recorded for this clonotype. V gene TRBV5-1 combines with J gene TRBJ2-3; D unresolved. CDR1 and CDR2 (germline): SGHRS, YFSETQ. Trimming cost V 3 bases and J 5 bases, with 10 bases left between them. The CDR3 is made up of 13 amino acids. The CDR3: CASSWEQGDTQYF. CDR3 coding DNA: TGCGCCAGCAGCTGGGAACAAGGAGATACGCAGTATTTT.

Of note for this clonotype: With a much larger clone just one base away, this may be a read error. The V call is TRBV20-1, the J call TRBJ2-7, with D perhaps TRBD1 (6 bases). In germline, CDR1 is DFQATT, CDR2 SNEGSKA (reference sequence). The CDR3 extends over 16 amino acids. CDR3 amino acids: CCARDRLLGPGVEQYF. The CDR3 DNA reads as TGCTGTGCTAGAGATAGGTTGCTGGGGCCAGGGGTCGAGCAGTACTTC.

The table lists this clonotype with many counts. V gene TRBV12-3 or TRBV12-4 combines with J gene TRBJ2-1, with 11 positions matching TRBD2. This CDR3 has 15 amino acids. V was clipped by 7 bases and J by 5 bases; unmatched bases: 7. CDR3 sequence: CASTPGLAVDNEQFF. CDR3 in DNA: TGTGCCAGCACACCGGGACTAGCGGTTGACAATGAGCAGTTCTTC.

This clonotype was picked up many times. The chain links TRBV28 to TRBJ2-7; weak D call: TRBD1 (6 bases). The CDR3 loop spans 13 amino acids. Germline CDR1 reads MDHEN; CDR2 reads SYDVKM. The ends were cut back, 6 bases at V and 2 bases at J, with 11 bases in the middle. CDR3 sequence: CASRVSGAYEQYF. The CDR3 nucleotides are TGTGCCAGCAGGGTATCAGGGGCCTACGAGCAGTACTTC.

This clonotype was seen at least ten times. The chain carries TRBV5-4 and TRBJ2-3; TRBD1 aligns across 7 bases. Germline V gene sequence: CDR1 SGHNT, CDR2 YYREEE (reference sequence). This CDR3 has 14 amino acids. The V segment lost 0 bases and the J segment 5 bases; nucleotides outside the gene matches: 3. In DNA, the CDR3 is TGTGCCAGCAGCTTGGGGGGACAGAGAGATACGCAGTATTTT. Protein: CASSLGGQRDTQYF.